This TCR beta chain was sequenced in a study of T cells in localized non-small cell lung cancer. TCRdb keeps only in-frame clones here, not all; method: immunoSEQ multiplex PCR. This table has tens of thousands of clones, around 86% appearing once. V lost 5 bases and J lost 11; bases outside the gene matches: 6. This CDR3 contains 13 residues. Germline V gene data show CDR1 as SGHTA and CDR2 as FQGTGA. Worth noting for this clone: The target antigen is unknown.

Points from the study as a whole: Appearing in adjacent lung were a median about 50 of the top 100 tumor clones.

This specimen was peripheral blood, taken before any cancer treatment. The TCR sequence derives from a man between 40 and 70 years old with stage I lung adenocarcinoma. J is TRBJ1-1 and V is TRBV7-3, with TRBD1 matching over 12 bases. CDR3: CASSPGTGGAAFF. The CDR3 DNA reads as TGTGCCAGCAGCCCCGGGACAGGGGGCGCTGCTTTCTTT.